Described below is a single T cell receptor beta chain sequence and its context. This sample is part of a study of blood T cell repertoires in COVID-19. Assay: immunoSEQ multiplex PCR; the TCRdb copy retains only in-frame clones and omits some. The table lists a few hundred thousand clones, roughly 88% of them singletons. CDR1 is SGHNT, CDR2 YYREEE, per germline (reference sequence). The CDR3 has 16 residues. V lost 3 bases to trimming and J lost 5 bases; unmatched junction nucleotides: 6. Input material: peripheral blood. This rearrangement joins TRBV5-4 to TRBJ2-5; 14 bases agree with TRBD2. This TCR derives from a middle-aged man with active or convalescent COVID-19. CDR3 sequence (DNA): TGTGCCAGCAGCTCCCGACTAGCGGGGGGGCTGGAGACCCAGTACTTC. This codes for CASSSRLAGGLETQYF.